Listed here is a single T cell receptor (beta chain). Only in-frame clones appear in the TCRdb table, and some are missing; sequencing was by immunoSEQ multiplex PCR. This sample carries about 21,000 clones, 80% to 90% of them seen once, and the ten largest clones take around 10%. Germline CDR1 and CDR2: SGDLS and YYNGEE. The length of the CDR3 is 12 residues. Trimming pared 4 bases from V and 13 bases from J, leaving 15 bases between. The data originate from a study of sequential checkpoint blockade in melanoma. For the study at large: Patients were randomized 1:1 to nivolumab-then-ipilimumab or ipilimumab-then-nivolumab first-line.

Sample treatment: randomized to nivolumab then ipilimumab (arm A) or the reverse (arm B). Live CD3+CD8+ CD19− CD56− cells were sorted from PBMCs. The starting material was CD8+ T cells sorted from blood (inferred from file names), obtained from a patient given nivolumab and ipilimumab in sequence. This TCR was recovered from a human donor with melanoma. The J gene is TRBJ2-1, the V gene TRBV9, with D possibly matching TRBD2 (6 bases). The CDR3 DNA sequence: TGTGCCAGCAGCCCTCCCGGGACTCTTCAGTTCTTC. Protein product: CASSPPGTLQFF.